Listed here are 13 T cell receptor beta chains from one sample, sequenced in a study of neoadjuvant nivolumab and ipilimumab in lung cancer. Produced via immunoSEQ multiplex PCR; TCRdb's table is partial and in-frame only. This sample has 6,500 to 8,000 clones, with approximately 76% found just once. Sequencing used tumor tissue, obtained after neoadjuvant nivolumab, alone or with ipilimumab, at or shortly before surgery. The receptors originated from an adult with non-small cell lung cancer.

The chain carries TRBV5-1 and TRBJ2-7, with TRBD1 matching 8 bases. Germline trimming cut 7 bases from V and 2 bases from J; bases unmatched to any gene: 8. The CDR3 has 14 amino acids. Germline lookup yields CDR1 SGHRS and CDR2 YFSETQ. The CDR3 bases are TGCGCCAGCCGCGGGCAGGGGGCCCCCTACGAGCAGTACTTC. Residues: CASRGQGAPYEQYF. Drawing the rest from reference TRBV5-1 and TRBJ2-7, the complete variable domain is KAGVTQTPRYLIKTRGQQVTLSCSPISGHRSVSWYQQTPGQGLQFLFEYFSETQRNKGNFPGRFSGRQFSNSRSEMNVSTLELGDSALYLCASRGQGAPYEQYFGPGTRLTVT.

There are a few counts of this clone. V gene TRBV19 combines with J gene TRBJ1-1; D is undetermined. Trimming took off 5 bases at V and 4 bases at J, with 8 bases between the two ends. The CDR3 length is 12 residues. From germline, CDR1 is LNHDA and CDR2 SQIVND (reference sequence). The CDR3 is CASSPAGTEAFF. The DNA for the CDR3 is TGTGCCAGTAGTCCGGCCGGCACTGAAGCTTTCTTT. Using reference TRBV19 and TRBJ1-1 for the parts outside the CDR3, the full variable domain is DGGITQSPKYLFRKEGQNVTLSCEQNLNHDAMYWYRQDPGQGLRLIYYSQIVNDFQKGDIAEGYSVSREKKESFPLTVTSAQKNPTAFYLCASSPAGTEAFFGQGTRLTVV.

This clone was picked up one time. The V call is TRBV29-1, the J call TRBJ2-5; D ambiguous. The germline gives CDR1 SQVTM, CDR2 ANQGSEA. The CDR3 covers 10 residues. The V and J ends lost 3 bases and 5 bases respectively, with 4 bases between them. The CDR3 protein is CSVDAETQYF. The CDR3, as DNA: TGCAGCGTTGATGCGGAGACCCAGTACTTC.

The chain links TRBV29-1 to TRBJ1-2; 7 positions match TRBD1. The CDR3 contains 12 residues. CDR1 and CDR2 (germline): SQVTM, ANQGSEA. CDR3 loop: CSADGQDYGYTF. Written as DNA, the CDR3 is TGCAGTGCGGACGGACAGGACTATGGCTACACCTTC.

The chain joins TRBV2 to TRBJ2-2, with a weak D call TRBD2 (5 bases). This CDR3 has 15 residues. The germline V gene has CDR1 SNHLY and CDR2 FYNNEI. V was pared by 1 base and J by 3 bases, with 9 bases between. As DNA, the CDR3 is TGTGCCAGCAGTGAAGAGAGGGTGGACACCGGGGAGCTGTTTTTT. It is translated as CASSEERVDTGELFF.

The CDR3 here is CASSTLVSPGELFF. DNA for the CDR3: TGTGCCAGCAGCACCCTAGTGAGCCCCGGGGAGCTGTTTTTT. The chain couples TRBV11-1 to TRBJ2-2; no clear D. V lost 5 bases to trimming and J lost 6 bases, with 13 bases between them. The length of the CDR3 is 14 residues. Per the germline V gene, CDR1 is SGHAT and CDR2 is FQDESV (reference sequence).

This rearrangement joins TRBV11-1 to TRBJ1-1; D not certain. V was cut by 1 base and J by 1 base, with 10 bases left in between. CDR1 and CDR2 (germline): SGHAT, FQDESV (reference sequence). The CDR3 is made up of 15 amino acids. In nucleotides, the CDR3 is TGTGCCAGCAGCTTAGTTGGTTACGGGAACACTGAAGCTTTCTTT. Translating it yields CASSLVGYGNTEAFF.

V gene TRBV21-1 combines with J gene TRBJ2-7; the table's D gene call, TRBD2, was not cross checked with the DNA. TRBV21-1 is a recognized pseudogene. The CDR3 loop spans 16 amino acids. The CDR3 is CASSKDLSAGAYEQYF. The CDR3 nucleotides are TGTGCCAGCAGCAAAGACCTGTCGGCGGGGGCCTACGAGCAGTACTTC.

V usage is TRBV5-4 and J usage is TRBJ2-2, with D perhaps matching TRBD2 (6 bases). Per the germline V gene, CDR1 is SGHNT and CDR2 is YYREEE (reference sequence). Trimming stripped 5 bases from V and 7 bases from J, with 12 bases between. The CDR3 loop spans 13 amino acids. The CDR3 here is CASRWTNNGELFF. For the CDR3, the DNA is TGTGCCAGCAGGTGGACTAATAACGGGGAGCTGTTTTTT.

The rearrangement uses TRBV9 and TRBJ1-4; TRBD1 aligns across 8 bases. The V and J ends lost 3 bases and 8 bases, in that order; junction bases with no gene match: 9. CDR1 and CDR2 (germline): SGDLS, YYNGEE. This CDR3 has 15 amino acids. For the CDR3, the DNA is TGTGCCAGCAGCGCTTTCGACAGGGGAGGCGAAAAACTGTTTTTT. As protein: CASSAFDRGGEKLFF.

The chain couples TRBV2 to TRBJ2-1; 11 bases are shared with TRBD2. This CDR3 contains 17 residues. Germline assignment: CDR1 SNHLY and CDR2 FYNNEI. V lost 0 bases and J lost 9; bases outside the gene matches: 10. CDR3 loop: CASSEALPTSGSGEQFF. Written as DNA, the CDR3 is TGTGCCAGCAGTGAAGCGCTTCCCACTAGCGGGAGTGGTGAGCAGTTCTTC.

The chain uses TRBV7-6 and TRBJ1-2; 7 nucleotides agree with TRBD1. Germline CDR1 is SGHVS and CDR2 is FNYEAQ. This CDR3 region has 13 residues. Losses at the gene ends were 3 bases for V and 6 bases for J; bases not matched to a gene: 4. The DNA of the CDR3 is TGTGCCAGCAGCTTGACAGGGAAGGATGGCTACACCTTC. It codes for CASSLTGKDGYTF.

The gene calls are TRBV9 and TRBJ1-1, with TRBD1 as a possible D gene (6 bases). The ends were cut back, 0 bases at V and 1 base at J, with 22 bases in the middle. The CDR3 spans 19 residues. The germline gives CDR1 SGDLS, CDR2 YYNGEE. CDR3 DNA: TGTGCCAGCAGCGTAGTATCTCCTGGATTGGACAGCAGGAACACTGAAGCTTTCTTT. Amino acids: CASSVVSPGLDSRNTEAFF.